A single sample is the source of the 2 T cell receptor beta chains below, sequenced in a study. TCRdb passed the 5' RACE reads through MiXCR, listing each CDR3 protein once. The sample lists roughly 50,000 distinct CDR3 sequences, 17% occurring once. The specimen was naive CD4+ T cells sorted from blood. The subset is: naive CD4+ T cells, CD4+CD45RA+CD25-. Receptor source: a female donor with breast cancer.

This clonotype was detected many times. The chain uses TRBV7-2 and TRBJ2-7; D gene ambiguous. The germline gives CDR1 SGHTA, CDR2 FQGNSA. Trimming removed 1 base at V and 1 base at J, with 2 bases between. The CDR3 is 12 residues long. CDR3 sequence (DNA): TGTGCCAGCAGCTTAGGGTCCTACGAGCAGTACTTC. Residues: CASSLGSYEQYF.

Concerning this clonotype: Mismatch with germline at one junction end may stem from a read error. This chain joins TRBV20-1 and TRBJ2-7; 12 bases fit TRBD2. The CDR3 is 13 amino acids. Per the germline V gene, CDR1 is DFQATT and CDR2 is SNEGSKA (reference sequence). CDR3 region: CSAGPSGRASQHF. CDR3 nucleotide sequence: TGCAGTGCTGGACCTAGCGGGAGGGCCTCGCAGCACTTC.